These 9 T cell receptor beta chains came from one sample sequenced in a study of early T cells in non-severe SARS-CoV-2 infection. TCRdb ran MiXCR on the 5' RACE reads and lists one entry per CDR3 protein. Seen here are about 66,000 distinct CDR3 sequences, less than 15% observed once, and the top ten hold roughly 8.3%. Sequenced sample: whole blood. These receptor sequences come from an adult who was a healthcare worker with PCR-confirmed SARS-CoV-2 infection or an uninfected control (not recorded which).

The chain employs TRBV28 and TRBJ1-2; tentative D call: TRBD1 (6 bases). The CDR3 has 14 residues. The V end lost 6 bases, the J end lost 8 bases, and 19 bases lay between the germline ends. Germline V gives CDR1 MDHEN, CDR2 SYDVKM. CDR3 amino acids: CASRKSDRPGGYTF. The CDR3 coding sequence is TGTGCCAGCAGGAAATCGGACAGACCTGGGGGCTACACCTTC.

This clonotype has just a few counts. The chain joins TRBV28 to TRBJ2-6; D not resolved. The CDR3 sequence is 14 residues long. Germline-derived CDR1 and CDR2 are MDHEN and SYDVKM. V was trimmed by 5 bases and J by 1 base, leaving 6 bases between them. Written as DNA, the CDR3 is TGTGCCAGCAGTGTATATTCTGGGGCCAACGTCCTGACTTTC. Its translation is CASSVYSGANVLTF.

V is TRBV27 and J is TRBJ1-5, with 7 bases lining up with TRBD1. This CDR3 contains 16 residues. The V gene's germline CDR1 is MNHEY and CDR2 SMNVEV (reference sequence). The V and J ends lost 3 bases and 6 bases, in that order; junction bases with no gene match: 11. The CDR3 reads CASSFYRGAVGQPQHF. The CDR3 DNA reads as TGTGCCAGCAGTTTTTACAGGGGTGCGGTTGGTCAGCCCCAGCATTTT.

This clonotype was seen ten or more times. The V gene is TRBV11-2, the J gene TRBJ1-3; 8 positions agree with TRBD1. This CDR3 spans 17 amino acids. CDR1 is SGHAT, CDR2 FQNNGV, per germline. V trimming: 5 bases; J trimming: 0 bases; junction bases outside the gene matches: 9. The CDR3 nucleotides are TGTGCCAGCAGCCTCACGGGACAGGCTAACTCTGGAAACACCATATATTTT. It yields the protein CASSLTGQANSGNTIYF.

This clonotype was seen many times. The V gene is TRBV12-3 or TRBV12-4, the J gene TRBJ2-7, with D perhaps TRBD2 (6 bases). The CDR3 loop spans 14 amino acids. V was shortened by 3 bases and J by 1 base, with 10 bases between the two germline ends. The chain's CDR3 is CASSFQGGSYEQYF. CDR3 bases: TGTGCCAGCAGTTTCCAGGGAGGTTCCTACGAGCAGTACTTC.

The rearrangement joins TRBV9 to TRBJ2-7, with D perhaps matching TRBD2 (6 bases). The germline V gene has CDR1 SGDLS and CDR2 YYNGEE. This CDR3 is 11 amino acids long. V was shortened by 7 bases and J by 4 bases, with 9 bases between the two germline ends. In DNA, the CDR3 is TGTGCCAGCGGGGGACTTTACGAGCAGTACTTC. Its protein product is CASGGLYEQYF.

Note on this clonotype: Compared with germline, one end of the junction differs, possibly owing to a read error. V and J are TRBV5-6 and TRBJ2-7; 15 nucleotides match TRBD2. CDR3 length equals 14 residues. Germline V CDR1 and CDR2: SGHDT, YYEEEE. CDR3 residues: CAGSGLAGGDEQYF. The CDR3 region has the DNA TGTGCCGGCAGCGGACTAGCGGGAGGGGACGAGCAGTACTTC.

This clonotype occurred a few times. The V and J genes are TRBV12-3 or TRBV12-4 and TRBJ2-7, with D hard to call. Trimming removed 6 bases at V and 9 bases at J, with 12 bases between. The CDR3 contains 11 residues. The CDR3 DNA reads TGTGCCAGCAGCCGCCTGGGCGGGCAGTACTTC. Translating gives CASSRLGGQYF.

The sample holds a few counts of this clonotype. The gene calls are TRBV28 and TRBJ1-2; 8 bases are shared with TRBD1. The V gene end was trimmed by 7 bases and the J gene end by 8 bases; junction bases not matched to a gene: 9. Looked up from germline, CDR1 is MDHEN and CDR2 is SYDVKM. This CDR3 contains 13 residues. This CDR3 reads CASTLDRAKGYTF. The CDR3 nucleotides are TGTGCCAGCACCCTGGACAGGGCGAAGGGCTACACCTTC.